Below are 27 T cell receptor beta chains sequenced from a single sample in a study of cytomegalovirus exposure and HLA in healthy donors. PCR used 60 Vbeta primers and 13 Jbeta primers. TCRdb keeps only in-frame clones here, not all; method: immunoSEQ multiplex PCR. Of fewer than 150,000 clones listed, roughly 80% are singletons. Sequenced sample: PBMCs. The receptor source for this set is a woman aged 40-49 years in good health and CMV-seronegative.

This sequence joins TRBV4-3 and TRBJ1-4; D unresolved. CDR3 length equals 17 residues. CDR1 and CDR2 (germline): LGHNA, YSLEER. Deletions cut 0 bases from V and 0 bases from J, with 11 bases between. As DNA, the CDR3 is TGCGCCAGCAGCCAAGATTCTACAGTGACAACTAATGAAAAACTGTTTTTT. Protein sequence: CASSQDSTVTTNEKLFF.

In the case of this clone: A read error likely explains this, since a far larger clone differs by one base. This sample also contains other DNA sequences that code for the same CDR3. The rearrangement uses TRBV7-2 and TRBJ2-7, with D perhaps TRBD2 (6 bases). CDR3 length equals 15 residues. Germline V CDR1 and CDR2: SGHTA, FQGNSA. V gave up 5 bases and J gave up 0 bases, with 14 bases separating them. CDR3 bases: TGTGCCAGCAGCCAAGTAGCGGAGAGCTCCTACGAGCAGTACTTC. Translated: CASSQVAESSYEQYF.

The chain couples TRBV4-2 to TRBJ1-5, with 8 bases matching TRBD1. J lost 4 bases, V lost 1 base, and 6 bases had no gene match. The CDR3 length is 16 residues. The germline V gene has CDR1 LGHNA and CDR2 YNFKEQ. The CDR3 DNA reads TGTGCCAGCAGCCAAGTAGGTCAGGGGGCAAATCAGCCCCAGCATTTT. Amino acids: CASSQVGQGANQPQHF.

This chain joins TRBV30 and TRBJ2-5; the match to TRBD1 covers 9 bases. The better agreement between TRBJ2-7 and the DNA end casts doubt on the J call. Germline values: CDR1 GTSNPN, CDR2 SVGIG (reference sequence). CDR3 length: 11 residues. CDR3 DNA: TGTGCCTTGGACAGGGGCCACGAGCAGTACTTC. It codes for CALDRGHEQYF.

V gene TRBV5-1 combines with J gene TRBJ2-2; D gene uncertain. Deletions cut 1 base from V and 2 bases from J, with 12 bases between. The CDR3 length is 16 residues. Germline V CDR1 and CDR2: SGHRS, YFSETQ. Here the CDR3 DNA reads TGCGCCAGCAGCTTGCTGCAGGCAGCAAACACCGGGGAGCTGTTTTTT. It translates to CASSLLQAANTGELFF. The full variable domain, completed using reference TRBV5-1 and TRBJ2-2, is KAGVTQTPRYLIKTRGQQVTLSCSPISGHRSVSWYQQTPGQGLQFLFEYFSETQRNKGNFPGRFSGRQFSNSRSEMNVSTLELGDSALYLCASSLLQAANTGELFFGEGSRLTVL.

This clone was seen only a few times. The V call is TRBV2, the J call TRBJ1-5; D gene uncertain. Trimming stripped 3 bases from V and 5 bases from J, with 8 bases between. From germline, CDR1 is SNHLY and CDR2 FYNNEI. The CDR3 runs to 13 residues. In nucleotides, the CDR3 is TGTGCCAGCAGTGATCGGAGGGATCAGCCCCAGCATTTT. Translation: CASSDRRDQPQHF.

By frequency in the sample, this clone is medium-sized (0.01 to 0.1%). The V and J genes are TRBV7-9 and TRBJ1-2; D remains ambiguous. V shed 2 bases and J shed 3 bases, with 13 bases lying between them. CDR3 size: 15 residues. Germline loops: CDR1 SEHNR, CDR2 FQNEAQ (reference sequence). The CDR3 sequence is CASSLMRLGDYGYTF. In DNA form, the CDR3 reads TGTGCCAGCAGCTTAATGAGGCTCGGGGACTATGGCTACACCTTC.

This clone was seen only once. The chain carries TRBV7-9 and TRBJ1-5; 9 nucleotides line up with TRBD1. The CDR3 extends over 14 amino acids. The junction had 3 bases not matched to a gene; V was cut back by 3 bases and J by 6 bases. Germline V gene sequence: CDR1 SEHNR, CDR2 FQNEAQ (reference sequence). CDR3 nucleotide sequence: TGTGCCAGCAGCTTTGGACAGGGGCTTCAGCCCCAGCATTTT. It translates to CASSFGQGLQPQHF.

This chain joins TRBV5-1 and TRBJ2-2; tentative D call: TRBD2 (6 bases). The V and J ends lost 4 bases and 2 bases respectively, with 12 bases between them. This CDR3 is built from 15 residues. The germline gives CDR1 SGHRS, CDR2 YFSETQ. Here the CDR3 reads CASSPGVVNTGELFF. In DNA form, the CDR3 reads TGCGCCAGCAGCCCGGGGGTGGTAAACACCGGGGAGCTGTTTTTT.

The chain links TRBV5-3 to TRBJ1-1; 8 nucleotides match TRBD1. TRBV5-3 is an ORF for which the function is uncertain. This CDR3 has 16 amino acids. The trim removed 9 bases at V and 6 bases at J, leaving 19 bases unmatched. The CDR3 loop reads CATIGERTGLLAEAFF. The CDR3 DNA follows: TGTGCCACAATCGGAGAACGGACAGGGCTTTTGGCTGAAGCTTTCTTT.

This chain links TRBV4-1 with TRBJ1-2; D ambiguous. This CDR3 spans 15 amino acids. The ends were cut back, 0 bases at V and 2 bases at J, with 10 bases in the middle. Germline assignment: CDR1 MGHRA and CDR2 YSYEKL. The chain's CDR3 is CASSQDYGQNYGYTF. CDR3 sequence (DNA): TGCGCCAGCAGCCAAGATTATGGGCAGAACTATGGCTACACCTTC.

A note on this clone: Here the CDR3 omits its conserved ending phenylalanine or tryptophan, so a read error is the likely source. This CDR3 is CASSLGQVYGYTL. The CDR3 region has the DNA TGTGCCAGCAGCTTGGGACAGGTCTATGGCTACACCCTC. The rearrangement uses TRBV5-6 and TRBJ1-2, with D possibly TRBD1 on 6 matching bases. Trimming took 0 bases from V and 4 from J, leaving 7 bases between them. The CDR3 has 13 amino acids. Per germline, CDR1 SGHDT and CDR2 YYEEEE.

This sequence joins TRBV5-1 and TRBJ1-4; TRBD1 agrees at 7 bases. CDR1 and CDR2 (germline): SGHRS, YFSETQ. Trimming removed 5 bases from V and 4 bases from J; junction bases left unmatched: 5. The CDR3 length is 14 residues. This CDR3 reads CASSGDSHNEKLFF. CDR3 sequence (DNA): TGCGCCAGCAGTGGGGACAGCCATAATGAAAAACTGTTTTTT. The full variable domain, completed using reference TRBV5-1 and TRBJ1-4, is KAGVTQTPRYLIKTRGQQVTLSCSPISGHRSVSWYQQTPGQGLQFLFEYFSETQRNKGNFPGRFSGRQFSNSRSEMNVSTLELGDSALYLCASSGDSHNEKLFFGSGTQLSVL.

The rearrangement joins TRBV5-6 to TRBJ1-2; 9 nucleotides align to TRBD1. V trimming: 2 bases; J trimming: 4 bases; junction bases outside the gene matches: 9. Germline V gene sequence: CDR1 SGHDT, CDR2 YYEEEE. The CDR3 runs 16 residues. The CDR3 DNA reads TGTGCCAGCAGCTTCCCACAGGGGGCGCTGAGCTATGGCTACACCTTC. Residues: CASSFPQGALSYGYTF.

The genes are TRBV28 and TRBJ2-5, with TRBD1 matching over 7 bases. Germline assignment: CDR1 MDHEN and CDR2 SYDVKM. Trimming cost V 10 bases and J 1 base; bases outside gene matches: 6. CDR3 length: 13 residues. The CDR3 sequence is CATHRGTQETQYF. CDR3 nucleotides: TGTGCCACGCACAGGGGTACCCAAGAGACCCAGTACTTC. The entire variable domain, with the rest obtained from reference TRBV28 and TRBJ2-5, is as follows: DVKVTQSSRYLVKRTGEKVFLECVQDMDHENMFWYRQDPGLGLRLIYFSYDVKMKEKGDIPEGYSVSREKKERFSLILESASTNQTSMYLCATHRGTQETQYFGPGTRLLVL.

The chain carries TRBV7-9 and TRBJ2-3, with D possibly being TRBD2 (5 bases). The germline gives CDR1 SEHNR, CDR2 FQNEAQ (reference sequence). This CDR3 comprises 14 residues. V lost 2 bases, J lost 2 bases, and 8 bases lay in between. The CDR3 nucleotides read TGTGCCAGCAGCTTATTCGGGGTCACAGATACGCAGTATTTT. It encodes CASSLFGVTDTQYF.

V usage is TRBV6-6 and J usage is TRBJ2-1; 14 nucleotides agree with TRBD2. The CDR3 has 14 amino acids. The J segment lost 6 bases and the V segment lost 11 bases, leaving 6 bases of the junction unmatched. Germline CDR1 is MNHNY and CDR2 is SVGAGI (reference sequence). In DNA, the CDR3 is TGTGCCGGTGGGACTAGCGGGAGTGGCAATGAGCAGTTCTTC. As protein: CAGGTSGSGNEQFF.

With respect to this clone: Other DNA sequences in this sample translate to the same CDR3. The chain uses TRBV5-4 and TRBJ1-2; the match to TRBD1 covers 9 bases. This CDR3 is built from 13 residues. CDR1 SGHNT and CDR2 YYREEE come from the germline V gene (reference sequence). With 2 bases clipped from V and 8 bases from J, the junction kept 4 bases outside the gene matches. The CDR3 spells CASSLQGAPGYTF. CDR3 coding DNA: TGTGCCAGCAGCTTACAGGGGGCGCCCGGCTACACCTTC.

This clone showed up just once. The chain uses TRBV6-6 and TRBJ2-7; a weak D match, TRBD1 (5 bases). CDR1 and CDR2 from the germline V gene are MNHNY and SVGAGI (reference sequence). CDR3 length: 12 amino acids. V was trimmed by 5 bases and J by 5 bases, leaving 10 bases between them. Here the CDR3 reads CASSRQLNEQYF. The CDR3 nucleotides read TGTGCCAGCAGTCGACAGTTGAACGAGCAGTACTTC.

This sequence joins TRBV7-9 and TRBJ2-7, with TRBD1 matching 8 bases. The CDR3 extends over 14 amino acids. From germline, CDR1 is SEHNR and CDR2 FQNEAQ (reference sequence). Germline trimming cut 5 bases from V and 2 bases from J; bases unmatched to any gene: 5. This chain's CDR3 is CASSPGQGPYEQYF. The DNA of the CDR3 is TGTGCCAGCAGCCCCGGACAGGGACCCTACGAGCAGTACTTC.

This rearrangement joins TRBV7-2 to TRBJ1-4; D might be TRBD1 (5 bases). Per the germline V gene, CDR1 is SGHTA and CDR2 is FQGNSA. The CDR3 length is 15 residues. The germline V and J ends were trimmed by 2 bases and 7 bases, with 14 bases remaining between them. The CDR3: CASSLMVAGGEKLFF. The CDR3 coding sequence is TGTGCCAGCAGCTTAATGGTTGCGGGGGGTGAAAAACTGTTTTTT.

This rearrangement joins TRBV6-6 to TRBJ2-2, with D unclear. This CDR3 has 12 residues. Trimming stripped 7 bases from V and 1 base from J, with 4 bases between. Per the germline V gene, CDR1 is MNHNY and CDR2 is SVGAGI (reference sequence). The CDR3 sequence: CASIGNTGELFF. The CDR3 DNA is TGTGCCAGCATCGGGAACACCGGGGAGCTGTTTTTT.

This clone was counted between two and nine times. The chain links TRBV29-1 to TRBJ2-3; TRBD2 matches 9 bases. The CDR3 runs to 15 residues. V dropped 2 bases and J dropped 0; count of bases not matched to a gene: 3. Germline V gene lookup returns CDR1 SQVTM and CDR2 ANQGSEA. CDR3 protein: CSVERRGGSTDTQYF. CDR3 nucleotides: TGCAGCGTTGAAAGGCGGGGGGGGAGCACAGATACGCAGTATTTT.

The V call is TRBV2, the J call TRBJ1-4; tentatively, D is TRBD1 (5 bases). Germline V gene lookup returns CDR1 SNHLY and CDR2 FYNNEI. V gave up 6 bases and J gave up 3 bases, with 17 bases separating them. CDR3 size: 16 residues. CDR3 DNA: TGTGCCAGCAGAGGAATTCAGGGCTCGGCTAATGAAAAACTGTTTTTT. Its protein product is CASRGIQGSANEKLFF. Supplemented by reference TRBV2 and TRBJ1-4, the full variable domain reads EPEVTQTPSHQVTQMGQEVILRCVPISNHLYFYWYRQILGQKVEFLVSFYNNEISEKSEIFDDQFSVERPDGSNFTLKIRSTKLEDSAMYFCASRGIQGSANEKLFFGSGTQLSVL.

The rearrangement uses TRBV19 and TRBJ1-1, with 7 bases identical to TRBD1. J was trimmed by 7 bases and V by 6 bases; bases with no gene match: 17. There are 16 residues in the CDR3. Germline V gene sequence: CDR1 LNHDA, CDR2 SQIVND (reference sequence). For the CDR3, the DNA is TGTGCCAGTAGGGGGGAAGTCGGAGCAGGGGGAATTGAAGCTTTCTTT. Translating gives CASRGEVGAGGIEAFF.

The rearrangement joins TRBV29-1 to TRBJ2-3; 10 bases match TRBD2. The CDR3 totals 15 residues. V lost 8 bases, J lost 2 bases, and 10 bases stayed unmatched. Looked up from germline, CDR1 is SQVTM and CDR2 is ANQGSEA. The CDR3 sequence is CSLGGLARNTDTQYF. The CDR3 coding sequence is TGCAGCTTAGGGGGACTAGCGAGGAACACAGATACGCAGTATTTT.

The V call is TRBV7-9, the J call TRBJ1-5; D not resolved. Looked up from germline, CDR1 is SEHNR and CDR2 is FQNEAQ (reference sequence). Trimming took off 5 bases at V and 0 bases at J, with 11 bases between the two ends. The CDR3 runs to 15 residues. The CDR3 protein is CASSLGPYSNQPQHF. CDR3 nucleotide sequence: TGTGCCAGCAGCCTAGGCCCCTATAGCAATCAGCCCCAGCATTTT.